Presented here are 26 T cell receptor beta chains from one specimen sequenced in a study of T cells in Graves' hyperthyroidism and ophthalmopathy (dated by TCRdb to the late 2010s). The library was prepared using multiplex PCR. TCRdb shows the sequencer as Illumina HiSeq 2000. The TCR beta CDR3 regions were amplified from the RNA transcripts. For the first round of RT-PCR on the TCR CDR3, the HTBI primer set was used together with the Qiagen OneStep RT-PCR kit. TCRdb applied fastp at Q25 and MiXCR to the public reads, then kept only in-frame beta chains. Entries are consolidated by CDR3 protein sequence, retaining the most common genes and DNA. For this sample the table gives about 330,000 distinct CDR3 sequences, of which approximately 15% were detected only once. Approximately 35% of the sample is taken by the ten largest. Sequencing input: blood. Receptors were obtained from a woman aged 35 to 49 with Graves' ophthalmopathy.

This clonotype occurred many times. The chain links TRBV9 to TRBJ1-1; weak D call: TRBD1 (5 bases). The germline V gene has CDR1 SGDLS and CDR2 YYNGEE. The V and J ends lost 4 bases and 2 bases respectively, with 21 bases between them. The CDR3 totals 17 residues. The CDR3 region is CASSPTDIGRVNTEAFF. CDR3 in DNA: TGTGCCAGCAGCCCAACAGACATTGGCAGGGTCAACACTGAAGCTTTCTTT.

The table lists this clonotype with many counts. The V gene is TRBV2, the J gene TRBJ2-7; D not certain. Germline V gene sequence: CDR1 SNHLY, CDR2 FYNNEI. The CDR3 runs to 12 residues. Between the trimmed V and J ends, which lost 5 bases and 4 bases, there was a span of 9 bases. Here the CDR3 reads CASSPYEYEQYF. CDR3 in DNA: TGTGCCAGCAGTCCTTATGAGTACGAGCAGTACTTC.

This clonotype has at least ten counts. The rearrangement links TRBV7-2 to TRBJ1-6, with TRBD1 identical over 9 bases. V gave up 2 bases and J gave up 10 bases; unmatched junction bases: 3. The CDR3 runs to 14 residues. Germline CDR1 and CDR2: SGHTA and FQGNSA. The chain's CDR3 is CASSLQDRGSPLHF. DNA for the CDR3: TGTGCCAGCAGCTTACAGGACAGGGGCTCACCCCTCCACTTT. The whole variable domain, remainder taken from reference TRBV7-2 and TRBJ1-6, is GAGVSQSPSNKVTEKGKDVELRCDPISGHTALYWYRQSLGQGLEFLIYFQGNSAPDKSGLPSDRFSAERTGGSVSTLTIQRTQQEDSAVYLCASSLQDRGSPLHFGNGTRLTVT.

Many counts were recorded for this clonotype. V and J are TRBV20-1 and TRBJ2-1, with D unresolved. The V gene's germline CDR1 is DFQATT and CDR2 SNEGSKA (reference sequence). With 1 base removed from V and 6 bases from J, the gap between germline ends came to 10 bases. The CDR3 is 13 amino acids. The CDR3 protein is CSARGNSPNEQFF. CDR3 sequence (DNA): TGCAGTGCTAGAGGGAATAGCCCCAATGAGCAGTTCTTC.

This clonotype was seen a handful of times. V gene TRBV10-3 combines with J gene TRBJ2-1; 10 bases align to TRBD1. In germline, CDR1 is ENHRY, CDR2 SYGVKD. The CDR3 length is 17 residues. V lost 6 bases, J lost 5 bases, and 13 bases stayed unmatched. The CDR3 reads CAIRGDRGLGTHNEQFF. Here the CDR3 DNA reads TGTGCCATCAGGGGAGACAGGGGGCTTGGTACCCACAATGAGCAGTTCTTC.

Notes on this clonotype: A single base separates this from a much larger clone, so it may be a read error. The CDR3 sequence: CASSEVIFNTDAFF. The CDR3 bases are TGTGCCAGCAGTGAAGTAATATTTAACACTGATGCTTTCTTT. The chain uses TRBV2 and TRBJ1-1; D call uncertain. Germline loops: CDR1 SNHLY, CDR2 FYNNEI. The length of the CDR3 is 14 residues.

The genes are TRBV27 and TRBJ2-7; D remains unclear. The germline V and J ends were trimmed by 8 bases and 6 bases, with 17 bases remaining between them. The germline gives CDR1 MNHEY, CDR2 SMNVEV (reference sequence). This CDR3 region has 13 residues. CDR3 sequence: CASADDPALEQYF. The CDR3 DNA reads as TGTGCCAGCGCAGACGACCCTGCCCTCGAGCAGTACTTC.

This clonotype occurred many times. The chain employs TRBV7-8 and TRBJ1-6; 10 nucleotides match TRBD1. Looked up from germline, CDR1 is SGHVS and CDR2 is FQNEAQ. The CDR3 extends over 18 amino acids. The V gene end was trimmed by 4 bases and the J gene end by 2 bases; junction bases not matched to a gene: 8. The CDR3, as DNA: TGTGCCAGCAGCTACACCGGGACAGGGGAAGCCTATAATTCACCCCTCCACTTT. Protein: CASSYTGTGEAYNSPLHF.

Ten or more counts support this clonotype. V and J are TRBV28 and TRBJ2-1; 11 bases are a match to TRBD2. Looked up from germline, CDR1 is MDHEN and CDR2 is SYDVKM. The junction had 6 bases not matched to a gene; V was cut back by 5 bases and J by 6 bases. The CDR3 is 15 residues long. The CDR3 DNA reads TGTGCCAGCAGTGTAGCGGGGGGGCTTATCAATGAGCAGTTCTTC. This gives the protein CASSVAGGLINEQFF.

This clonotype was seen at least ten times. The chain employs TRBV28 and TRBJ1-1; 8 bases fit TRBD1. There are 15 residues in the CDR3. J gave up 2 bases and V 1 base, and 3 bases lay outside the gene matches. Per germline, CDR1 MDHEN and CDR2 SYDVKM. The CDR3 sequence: CASSLSQGANTEAFF. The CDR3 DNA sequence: TGTGCCAGCAGTTTATCTCAGGGGGCTAACACTGAAGCTTTCTTT.

The CDR3 DNA follows: TGTGCCAGCAGCGGGACTTCCTCGAACACCGGGGAGCTGTTTTTT. This codes for CASSGTSSNTGELFF. This sequence joins TRBV12-3 or TRBV12-4 and TRBJ2-2, with a weak D call TRBD2 (6 bases). This CDR3 spans 15 amino acids. Between the trimmed V and J ends, which lost 6 bases and 0 bases, there was a span of 11 bases.

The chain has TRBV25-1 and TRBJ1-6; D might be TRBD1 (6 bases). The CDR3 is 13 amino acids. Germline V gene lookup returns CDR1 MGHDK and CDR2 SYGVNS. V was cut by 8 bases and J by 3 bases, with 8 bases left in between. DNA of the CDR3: TGTGCCAGCCGACAGGACTATAATTCACCCCTCCACTTT. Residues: CASRQDYNSPLHF.

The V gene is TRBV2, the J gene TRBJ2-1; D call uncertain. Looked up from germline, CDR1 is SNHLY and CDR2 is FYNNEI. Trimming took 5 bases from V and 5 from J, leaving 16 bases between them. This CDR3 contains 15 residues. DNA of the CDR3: TGTGCCAGCAGTCACCCCCGGGCTTCGAACAATGAGCAGTTCTTC. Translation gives CASSHPRASNNEQFF.

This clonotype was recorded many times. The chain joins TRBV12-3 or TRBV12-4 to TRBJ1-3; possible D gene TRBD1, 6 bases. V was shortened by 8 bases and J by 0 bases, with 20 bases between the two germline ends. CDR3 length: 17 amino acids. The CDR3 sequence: CASSGKWGAASGNTIYF. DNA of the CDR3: TGTGCCAGCTCCGGCAAGTGGGGGGCAGCCTCTGGAAACACCATATATTTT.

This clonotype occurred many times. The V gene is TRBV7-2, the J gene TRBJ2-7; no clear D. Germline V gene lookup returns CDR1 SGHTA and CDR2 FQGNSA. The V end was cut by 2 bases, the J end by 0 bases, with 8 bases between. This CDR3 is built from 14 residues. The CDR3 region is CASSLQRSSYEQYF. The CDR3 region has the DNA TGTGCCAGCAGCTTACAGAGAAGCTCCTACGAGCAGTACTTC. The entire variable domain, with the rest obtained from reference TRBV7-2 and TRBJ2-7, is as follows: GAGVSQSPSNKVTEKGKDVELRCDPISGHTALYWYRQSLGQGLEFLIYFQGNSAPDKSGLPSDRFSAERTGGSVSTLTIQRTQQEDSAVYLCASSLQRSSYEQYFGPGTRLTVT.

The CDR3 protein is CASSLIQGRTGELFF. CDR3 bases: TGTGCCAGCAGCTTAATACAGGGGAGGACCGGGGAGCTGTTTTTT. The genes are TRBV11-3 and TRBJ2-2, with D tentatively TRBD1 (7 bases). Germline CDR1 SGHNT, CDR2 YENEEA. V dropped 2 bases and J dropped 5 bases, with 12 bases sitting between them. The CDR3 spans 15 residues. The full variable domain, with the rest looked up from reference TRBV11-3 and TRBJ2-2, is EAGVVQSPRYKIIEKKQPVAFWCNPISGHNTLYWYLQNLGQGPELLIRYENEEAVDDSQLPKDRFSAERLKGVDSTLKIQPAELGDSAVYLCASSLIQGRTGELFFGEGSRLTVL.

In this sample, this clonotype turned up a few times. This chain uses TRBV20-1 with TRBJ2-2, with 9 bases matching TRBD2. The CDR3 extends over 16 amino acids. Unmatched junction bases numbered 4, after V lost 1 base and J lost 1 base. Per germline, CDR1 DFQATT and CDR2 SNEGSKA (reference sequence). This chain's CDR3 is CSARVMTSGNTGELFF. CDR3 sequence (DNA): TGCAGTGCTAGAGTCATGACTAGCGGGAACACCGGGGAGCTGTTTTTT.

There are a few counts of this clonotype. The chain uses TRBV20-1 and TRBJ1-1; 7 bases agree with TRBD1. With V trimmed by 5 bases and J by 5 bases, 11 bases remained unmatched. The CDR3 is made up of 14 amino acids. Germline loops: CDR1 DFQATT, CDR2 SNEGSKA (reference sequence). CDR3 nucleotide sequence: TGCAGTGCTCCTTCTCCGGGACAGCGTACTGAAGCTTTCTTT. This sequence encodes CSAPSPGQRTEAFF.

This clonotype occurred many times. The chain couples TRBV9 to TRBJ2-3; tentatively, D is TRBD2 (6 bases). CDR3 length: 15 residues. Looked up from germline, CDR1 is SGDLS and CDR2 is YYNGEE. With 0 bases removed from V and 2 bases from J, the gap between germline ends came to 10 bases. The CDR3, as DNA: TGTGCCAGCAGCGTAGTGGGCGGGATCACAGATACGCAGTATTTT. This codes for CASSVVGGITDTQYF.

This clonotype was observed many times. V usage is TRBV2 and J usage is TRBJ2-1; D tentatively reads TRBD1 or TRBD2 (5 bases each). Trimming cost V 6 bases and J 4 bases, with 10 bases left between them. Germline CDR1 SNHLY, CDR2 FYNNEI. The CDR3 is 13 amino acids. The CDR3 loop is CASSRDRYNEQFF. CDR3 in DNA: TGTGCCAGCAGCCGGGACCGTTACAATGAGCAGTTCTTC.

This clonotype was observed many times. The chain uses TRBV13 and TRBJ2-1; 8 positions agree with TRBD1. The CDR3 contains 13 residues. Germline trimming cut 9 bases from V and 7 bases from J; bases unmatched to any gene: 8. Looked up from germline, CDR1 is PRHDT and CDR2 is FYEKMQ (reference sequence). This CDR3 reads CASRETGENEQFF. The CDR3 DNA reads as TGTGCCAGTAGGGAGACAGGGGAAAATGAGCAGTTCTTC.

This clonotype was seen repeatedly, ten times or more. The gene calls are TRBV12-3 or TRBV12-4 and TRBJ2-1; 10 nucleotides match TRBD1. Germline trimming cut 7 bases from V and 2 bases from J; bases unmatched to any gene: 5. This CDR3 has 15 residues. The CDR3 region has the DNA TGTGCCAGCACCCCGGGACAGGGGACCTACAATGAGCAGTTCTTC. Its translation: CASTPGQGTYNEQFF.

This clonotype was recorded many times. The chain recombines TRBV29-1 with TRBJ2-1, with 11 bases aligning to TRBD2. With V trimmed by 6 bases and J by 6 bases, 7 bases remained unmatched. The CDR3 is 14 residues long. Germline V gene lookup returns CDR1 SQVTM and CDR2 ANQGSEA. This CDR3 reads CSVVTSGVPNEQFF. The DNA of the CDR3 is TGCAGCGTAGTGACTAGCGGGGTCCCCAATGAGCAGTTCTTC.

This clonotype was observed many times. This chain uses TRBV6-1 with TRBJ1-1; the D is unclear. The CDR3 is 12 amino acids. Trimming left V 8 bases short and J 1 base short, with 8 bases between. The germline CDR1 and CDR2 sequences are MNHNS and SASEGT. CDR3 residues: CASFGRNTEAFF. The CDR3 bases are TGTGCCAGCTTTGGCAGGAACACTGAAGCTTTCTTT.

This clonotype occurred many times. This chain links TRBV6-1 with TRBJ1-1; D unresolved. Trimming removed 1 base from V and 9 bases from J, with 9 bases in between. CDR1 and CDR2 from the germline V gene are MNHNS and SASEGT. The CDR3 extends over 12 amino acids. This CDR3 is CASSEVWNKAFF. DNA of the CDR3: TGTGCCAGCAGTGAAGTATGGAACAAAGCTTTCTTT.

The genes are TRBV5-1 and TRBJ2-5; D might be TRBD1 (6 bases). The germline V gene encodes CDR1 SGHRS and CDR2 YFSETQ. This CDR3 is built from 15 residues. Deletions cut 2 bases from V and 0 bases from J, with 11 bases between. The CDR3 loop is CASSFYSGDQETQYF. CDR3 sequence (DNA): TGCGCCAGCAGCTTTTACTCAGGGGACCAAGAGACCCAGTACTTC.